This T cell receptor beta chain was sequenced in a study of radiation and T cells in renal cell carcinoma. Notes on the study in general: Top tumor clonotypes rose in blood 2 weeks post-radiation, then contracted.

The V end was cut by 5 bases, the J end by 1 base, with 11 bases between. Germline CDR1 is SEHNR and CDR2 is FQNEAQ (reference sequence). This CDR3 contains 14 residues. This clone was seen a few times. Its antigen is still unknown. Profiled with immunoSEQ multiplex PCR; TCRdb holds only in-frame clones, not every one. The sample records over 85,000 clones, around four fifths being singletons. The time point: blood 4 weeks post-SBRT, at nephrectomy. Treatment defined: 15 Gy SBRT to primary tumor, nephrectomy 4 weeks later. Nephrectomy followed 15 Gy stereotactic body radiation by 4 weeks. Radiation-treated patients gave blood at baseline, week 2 and week 4. The tumor was a clear cell renal cell carcinoma.

The receptor was isolated from a man aged 50 or older with renal cell carcinoma. The V gene is TRBV7-9, the J gene TRBJ2-5; D might be TRBD1 (6 bases). This specimen consisted of blood, obtained from a patient whose treatment included radiotherapy and nephrectomy. CDR3 sequence (DNA): TGTGCCAGCAGCCCCAGGGGAAGCCAAGAGACCCAGTACTTC. Translation: CASSPRGSQETQYF.